Listed here are 29 T cell receptor beta chains from one sample, sequenced in a study of shared T cell receptors in the human thymus. Here immunoSEQ multiplex PCR was the method, and the copy in TCRdb shows in-frame clones only, minus some. Of 720,000 or so clones in the sample, approximately 85% are singletons; the top ten hold about 0.011%. This sample also appeared in a second study, on human thymus T cells.

The sequencing sample was made of thymocytes. These receptors were collected from a girl under three years old with a congenital heart defect.

The chain recombines TRBV9 with TRBJ1-2; D gene uncertain. There are 16 residues in the CDR3. Trimming removed 1 base from V and 8 bases from J, with 21 bases in between. CDR1 SGDLS and CDR2 YYNGEE come from the germline V gene. CDR3: CASSVYRRPSFRGYTF. The CDR3 DNA reads as TGTGCCAGCAGCGTATACCGGCGGCCCTCCTTCCGGGGCTACACCTTC.

CDR3 protein: CASRTAEAFVAKNIQYF. The DNA for the CDR3 is TGTGCCAGCAGAACAGCAGAAGCCTTCGTAGCCAAAAACATTCAGTACTTC. V is TRBV28 and J is TRBJ2-4; D not resolved. There are 17 residues in the CDR3. CDR1 is MDHEN, CDR2 SYDVKM, per germline. V was shortened by 6 bases and J by 0 bases, with 18 bases between the two germline ends.

The chain is built from TRBV27 and TRBJ1-5; 8 positions agree with TRBD1. Germline CDR1 reads MNHEY; CDR2 reads SMNVEV (reference sequence). The CDR3 consists of 14 residues. With 5 bases clipped from V and 4 bases from J, the junction kept 4 bases outside the gene matches. This chain's CDR3 is CASSPWDRNQPQHF. Written as DNA, the CDR3 is TGTGCCAGCAGTCCATGGGACAGGAATCAGCCCCAGCATTTT.

The chain carries TRBV5-4 and TRBJ1-2, with D possibly being TRBD1 (5 bases). Germline V gene sequence: CDR1 SGHNT, CDR2 YYREEE (reference sequence). V shed 4 bases and J shed 3 bases, with 13 bases lying between them. This CDR3 is 14 amino acids long. The CDR3 DNA reads TGTGCCAGCAGCAGGAGGGGTGGGGACTATGGCTACACCTTC. This sequence encodes CASSRRGGDYGYTF.

V is TRBV9 and J is TRBJ1-4, with D perhaps matching TRBD1 (5 bases). V was clipped by 3 bases and J by 8 bases, with 23 bases between them. In germline, CDR1 is SGDLS, CDR2 YYNGEE. The CDR3 spans 17 residues. CDR3 protein: CASSAYGGSQGREKLFF. CDR3 nucleotide sequence: TGTGCCAGCAGCGCGTACGGGGGGTCGCAGGGACGGGAAAAACTGTTTTTT.

This rearrangement joins TRBV27 to TRBJ2-1; weak D call: TRBD2 (6 bases). Germline CDR1 is MNHEY and CDR2 is SMNVEV (reference sequence). V lost 6 bases, J lost 8 bases, and 8 bases lay in between. CDR3 length equals 11 residues. Written as DNA, the CDR3 is TGTGCCAGCAGGGGCGGGGATGAGCAGTTCTTC. Translated: CASRGGDEQFF.

The J gene is TRBJ2-7, the V gene TRBV6-5; possible D gene TRBD2, 5 bases. The CDR3 has 14 amino acids. V was shortened by 7 bases and J by 0 bases, with 13 bases between the two germline ends. CDR1 and CDR2 from the germline V gene are MNHEY and SVGAGI. The CDR3 DNA is TGTGCCAGCATCCGGACTGCCCTCTCCTACGAGCAGTACTTC. It yields the protein CASIRTALSYEQYF.

CDR3: CASSPEILAGGLDTQYF. The CDR3 DNA sequence: TGTGCCAGCTCACCAGAGATATTAGCGGGGGGATTAGATACGCAGTATTTT. The chain employs TRBV18 and TRBJ2-3; 10 bases fit TRBD2. V lost 2 bases, J lost 5 bases, and 10 bases stayed unmatched. Germline V CDR1 and CDR2: KGHSH, LQKENI. The CDR3 runs to 17 residues.

The rearrangement uses TRBV5-1 and TRBJ2-5; 10 bases align to TRBD1. Germline V CDR1 and CDR2: SGHRS, YFSETQ. The V segment lost 6 bases and the J segment 5 bases; nucleotides outside the gene matches: 19. The CDR3 length is 18 residues. CDR3 in amino acids: CASTLTTNRTGGGETQYF. The CDR3, as DNA: TGCGCCAGCACCCTAACAACAAACCGGACAGGGGGTGGGGAGACCCAGTACTTC.

The V gene is TRBV13, the J gene TRBJ1-2, with TRBD1 matching over 8 bases. CDR3 length equals 17 residues. Germline V gene data show CDR1 as PRHDT and CDR2 as FYEKMQ (reference sequence). The trim removed 3 bases at V and 1 base at J, leaving 10 bases unmatched. The CDR3 DNA sequence: TGTGCCAGCAGCTTCTACCGCGGACAGGGCCTTAACTATGGCTACACCTTC. Its translation: CASSFYRGQGLNYGYTF.

V gene TRBV4-3 combines with J gene TRBJ2-4; D possibly corresponds to TRBD2 (6 bases). This CDR3 has 19 residues. Trimming left V 2 bases short and J 0 bases short, with 20 bases between. Looked up from germline, CDR1 is LGHNA and CDR2 is YSLEER. The DNA of the CDR3 is TGCGCCAGCAGCCAAAAAAAGGGACTCGAGCATCTAGCCAAAAACATTCAGTACTTC. Translating gives CASSQKKGLEHLAKNIQYF.

The CDR3 DNA is TGTGCCAGCAGCTTATCCAGGACAGGGGACCTCCAACAGTTCTTC. It specifies CASSLSRTGDLQQFF. The gene calls are TRBV7-3 and TRBJ2-1; 9 bases map to TRBD1. The J segment lost 13 bases and the V segment lost 2 bases, leaving 12 bases of the junction unmatched. The germline V gene encodes CDR1 SGHTA and CDR2 FQGTGA. The CDR3 extends over 15 amino acids.

The V gene is TRBV29-1, the J gene TRBJ1-2, with D hard to call. Germline V gene data show CDR1 as SQVTM and CDR2 as ANQGSEA. Trimming pared 3 bases from V and 5 bases from J, leaving 7 bases between. The CDR3 totals 11 residues. The CDR3 sequence: CSVDRYYGYTF. The CDR3 nucleotides are TGCAGCGTTGACCGGTATTATGGCTACACCTTC.

The genes are TRBV2 and TRBJ2-1; 10 bases fit TRBD2. J was trimmed by 0 bases and V by 6 bases; bases with no gene match: 17. The CDR3 totals 20 residues. Germline V gene data show CDR1 as SNHLY and CDR2 as FYNNEI. The CDR3 is CASRGAAGGGSDGSYNEQFF. CDR3 in DNA: TGTGCCAGCAGGGGCGCAGCGGGGGGGGGTTCCGATGGCTCCTACAATGAGCAGTTCTTC.

CDR3 bases: TGTGCCAGCAGCCAAGATCTACTATGGCTAGCGAAGAGCCAGTACTTC. It codes for CASSQDLLWLAKSQYF. The V gene is TRBV4-2, the J gene TRBJ2-7, with D maybe TRBD2 (6 bases). Germline CDR1 LGHNA, CDR2 YNFKEQ. The V end was cut by 0 bases, the J end by 10 bases, with 22 bases between. The CDR3 sequence is 16 residues long.

The V call is TRBV7-8, the J call TRBJ2-5; 8 nucleotides line up with TRBD2. Germline V CDR1 and CDR2: SGHVS, FQNEAQ. The CDR3 has 16 amino acids. After removal of 5 bases from V and 5 bases from J, the junction contained 13 bases not matched to a gene. The CDR3 DNA reads as TGTGCCAGCAGCCCACGTGGAAAGGGACTAGGGGAGACCCAGTACTTC. It yields the protein CASSPRGKGLGETQYF.

This chain uses TRBV28 with TRBJ1-1; 7 nucleotides align to TRBD1. CDR1 MDHEN and CDR2 SYDVKM come from the germline V gene. Trimming cost V 10 bases and J 5 bases; bases outside gene matches: 10. The CDR3 consists of 13 residues. CDR3 amino acids: CATLRTGRTEAFF. CDR3 bases: TGTGCCACCCTTCGGACAGGAAGGACTGAAGCTTTCTTT. The variable domain in full, completed from reference TRBV28 and TRBJ1-1, reads DVKVTQSSRYLVKRTGEKVFLECVQDMDHENMFWYRQDPGLGLRLIYFSYDVKMKEKGDIPEGYSVSREKKERFSLILESASTNQTSMYLCATLRTGRTEAFFGQGTRLTVV.

The chain's CDR3 is CASSFWAVGSDSPLHF. CDR3 sequence (DNA): TGCGCCAGCAGCTTTTGGGCAGTAGGTAGCGATTCACCCCTCCACTTT. The V gene is TRBV5-1, the J gene TRBJ1-6; no clear D. The germline CDR1 and CDR2 sequences are SGHRS and YFSETQ. The CDR3 length is 16 residues. V shed 2 bases and J shed 8 bases, with 17 bases lying between them. The variable domain in full, completed from reference TRBV5-1 and TRBJ1-6, reads KAGVTQTPRYLIKTRGQQVTLSCSPISGHRSVSWYQQTPGQGLQFLFEYFSETQRNKGNFPGRFSGRQFSNSRSEMNVSTLELGDSALYLCASSFWAVGSDSPLHFGNGTRLTVT.

The genes are TRBV7-8 and TRBJ1-5; 8 bases map to TRBD1. The germline V gene has CDR1 SGHVS and CDR2 FQNEAQ. V lost 4 bases to trimming and J lost 2 bases; unmatched junction nucleotides: 1. The CDR3 extends over 14 amino acids. In nucleotides, the CDR3 is TGTGCCAGCAGCTCGGGACAGGGCAATCAGCCCCAGCATTTT. Translation gives CASSSGQGNQPQHF. The entire variable domain, with the rest obtained from reference TRBV7-8 and TRBJ1-5, is as follows: GAGVSQSPRYKVAKRGQDVALRCDPISGHVSLFWYQQALGQGPEFLTYFQNEAQLDKSGLPSDRFFAERPEGSVSTLKIQRTQQEDSAVYLCASSSGQGNQPQHFGDGTRLSIL.

The J gene is TRBJ1-6, the V gene TRBV6-1; TRBD1 agrees at 8 bases. Germline V CDR1 and CDR2: MNHNS, SASEGT. V lost 6 bases and J lost 7; bases outside the gene matches: 5. This CDR3 is built from 14 residues. The CDR3 nucleotides read TGTGCCAGCAGGACACAGGGGGGGAATTCACCCCTCCACTTT. It encodes CASRTQGGNSPLHF.

The chain employs TRBV20-1 and TRBJ2-1; D remains ambiguous. Between the trimmed V and J ends, which lost 8 bases and 9 bases, there was a span of 11 bases. The length of the CDR3 is 10 residues. Looked up from germline, CDR1 is DFQATT and CDR2 is SNEGSKA (reference sequence). This CDR3 is CSTDKLEQFF. CDR3 sequence (DNA): TGCAGTACCGACAAACTTGAGCAGTTCTTC.

V is TRBV28 and J is TRBJ1-3, with 7 bases aligning to TRBD1. The CDR3 is 12 residues long. V was clipped by 5 bases and J by 6 bases; unmatched bases: 1. Germline V gene data show CDR1 as MDHEN and CDR2 as SYDVKM. This chain's CDR3 is CASSDRENTIYF. The CDR3 DNA is TGTGCCAGCAGTGACAGGGAAAACACCATATATTTT.

The chain links TRBV15 to TRBJ2-3, with a weak D call TRBD2 (6 bases). The CDR3 contains 19 residues. Germline V gene lookup returns CDR1 LNHNV and CDR2 YYDKDF (reference sequence). V dropped 5 bases and J dropped 3 bases, with 27 bases sitting between them. The CDR3 DNA follows: TGTGCCACCAGCTGGGACTTCCCAGACCGTCCCCTAATTACAGATACGCAGTATTTT. Residues: CATSWDFPDRPLITDTQYF.

The rearrangement joins TRBV12-5 to TRBJ1-1; maybe TRBD1 (5 bases). Germline lookup yields CDR1 LGHNT and CDR2 FRNRAP. V dropped 2 bases and J dropped 0 bases, with 13 bases sitting between them. The CDR3 runs to 16 residues. CDR3 in amino acids: CASGLSAGNMNTEAFF. The CDR3 DNA sequence: TGTGCTAGTGGTTTGTCGGCAGGGAACATGAACACTGAAGCTTTCTTT. Complete variable domain (other parts from reference TRBV12-5 and TRBJ1-1): DARVTQTPRHKVTEMGQEVTMRCQPILGHNTVFWYRQTMMQGLELLAYFRNRAPLDDSGMPKDRFSAEMPDATLATLKIQPSEPRDSAVYFCASGLSAGNMNTEAFFGQGTRLTVV.

The chain uses TRBV5-1 and TRBJ2-7; TRBD2 agrees at 10 bases. CDR1 is SGHRS and CDR2 is YFSETQ in the germline V gene. Trimming at V came to 1 base and at J to 7 bases, leaving 11 bases not matched to a gene. CDR3 size: 16 residues. CDR3 region: CASSLKLPGLAREQYF. CDR3 sequence (DNA): TGCGCCAGCAGCTTGAAACTACCGGGACTAGCGCGAGAGCAGTACTTC. The full variable domain, its missing parts supplied by reference TRBV5-1 and TRBJ2-7, is KAGVTQTPRYLIKTRGQQVTLSCSPISGHRSVSWYQQTPGQGLQFLFEYFSETQRNKGNFPGRFSGRQFSNSRSEMNVSTLELGDSALYLCASSLKLPGLAREQYFGPGTRLTVT.

In its sample, this clone was seen a few times. The chain combines TRBV15 with TRBJ2-1; 7 nucleotides match TRBD1. CDR3 length: 21 residues. V was pared by 0 bases and J by 2 bases, with 19 bases of the junction left unmatched. CDR1 LNHNV and CDR2 YYDKDF come from the germline V gene (reference sequence). The CDR3 here is CATSREQSGDRALRPYNEQFF. DNA of the CDR3: TGTGCCACCAGCAGAGAACAATCCGGAGACAGGGCCCTCCGGCCCTACAATGAGCAGTTCTTC.

The chain links TRBV9 to TRBJ2-3, with 7 nucleotides matching TRBD1. The CDR3 is made up of 14 amino acids. Germline loops: CDR1 SGDLS, CDR2 YYNGEE. With V trimmed by 3 bases and J by 4 bases, 5 bases remained unmatched. The CDR3 bases are TGTGCCAGCAGCGAAGGGGGCGAGTCAGATACGCAGTATTTT. It encodes CASSEGGESDTQYF.

The gene calls are TRBV10-2 and TRBJ2-5; 7 bases map to TRBD2. The J call is uncertain, as TRBJ2-7 better fits the DNA end. The CDR3 contains 15 residues. Germline assignment: CDR1 WSHSY and CDR2 SAAADI. The CDR3 DNA sequence: TGCGCCAGCAGCCGAAGGGAGCGGGGAACCTACGAGCAGTACTTC. Amino acid sequence: CASSRRERGTYEQYF.

The chain combines TRBV2 with TRBJ2-7; 7 bases map to TRBD1. This CDR3 has 15 amino acids. Germline V gene lookup returns CDR1 SNHLY and CDR2 FYNNEI. Losses at the gene ends were 3 bases for V and 0 bases for J; bases not matched to a gene: 5. In nucleotides, the CDR3 is TGTGCCAGCAGTGAGGGGACAGTAAACTCCTACGAGCAGTACTTC. This encodes CASSEGTVNSYEQYF.